These 12 T cell receptor beta chains came from one sample sequenced in a study of blood T cell repertoires in COVID-19. Only in-frame clones appear in the TCRdb table, and some are missing; sequencing was by immunoSEQ multiplex PCR. The sample lists some 350,000 clones; roughly 87% were seen once. Sequencing input: PBMCs or T cells enriched from blood (not recorded which). These TCRs come from a woman in her 30s who had recovered from COVID-19.

The V call is TRBV19, the J call TRBJ2-1, with 8 bases lining up with TRBD2. Looked up from germline, CDR1 is LNHDA and CDR2 is SQIVND (reference sequence). This CDR3 contains 15 residues. With V trimmed by 5 bases and J by 2 bases, 5 bases remained unmatched. The CDR3 bases are TGTGCCAGTAGTCCTTTGACTAGCGCCTACAATGAGCAGTTCTTC. It codes for CASSPLTSAYNEQFF.

In its sample, this clone was seen once. The rearrangement joins TRBV9 to TRBJ1-1, with D hard to call. The length of the CDR3 is 14 residues. The V end lost 4 bases, the J end lost 1 base, and 11 bases lay between the germline ends. Per germline, CDR1 SGDLS and CDR2 YYNGEE. DNA for the CDR3: TGTGCCAGCAGCCGCGGATGGTCGAACACTGAAGCTTTCTTT. Translation gives CASSRGWSNTEAFF.

This rearrangement joins TRBV12-1 to TRBJ1-5. TRBV12-1 is annotated as a pseudogene. There are 17 residues in the CDR3. CDR3 DNA: TGTGCCAGCAACTCTGGTCACCGGGGGAAGAGCAATCAGCCCCAGCATTTT. This gives the protein CASNSGHRGKSNQPQHF.

This clone was recorded only once. The CDR3: CASSPGTGQSNEQFF. CDR3 bases: TGTGCCAGCAGCCCAGGGACAGGGCAAAGCAATGAGCAGTTCTTC. The chain is built from TRBV16 and TRBJ2-1; 9 nucleotides align to TRBD1. V was clipped by 4 bases and J by 6 bases; unmatched bases: 7. Per the germline V gene, CDR1 is KGHSY and CDR2 is FQNENV. The CDR3 contains 15 residues.

This clone was seen only once. This chain links TRBV18 with TRBJ2-7, with TRBD2 identical over 11 bases. The CDR3 has 15 residues. The V gene's germline CDR1 is KGHSH and CDR2 LQKENI. Trimming removed 3 bases from V and 2 bases from J; junction bases left unmatched: 3. CDR3 in amino acids: CASSPTSGSPYEQYF. The CDR3 DNA reads TGTGCCAGCTCACCCACTAGCGGGAGTCCCTACGAGCAGTACTTC.

The V and J genes are TRBV29-1 and TRBJ1-2; TRBD1 agrees at 9 bases. This CDR3 has 15 amino acids. Germline V CDR1 and CDR2: SQVTM, ANQGSEA. V shed 1 base and J 7 bases; nucleotides not matched to a gene: 10. The CDR3 spells CSVEGGEQGAVGYTF. CDR3 in DNA: TGCAGCGTTGAAGGTGGTGAACAGGGGGCGGTTGGCTACACCTTC.

The genes are TRBV3-1 (or the pseudogene TRBV3-2) and TRBJ1-1, with D unclear. The V and J ends lost 4 bases and 0 bases respectively, with 24 bases between them. CDR3 length: 19 amino acids. Per the germline V gene, CDR1 is LGHDT and CDR2 is YNNKEL (reference sequence). CDR3 coding DNA: TGTGCCAGCAGCCCAGACCCCCTCTTCGGGAGCGGACTGAACACTGAAGCTTTCTTT. This gives the protein CASSPDPLFGSGLNTEAFF.

V and J are TRBV11-2 and TRBJ2-1; no clear D gene. The V end was cut by 5 bases, the J end by 0 bases, with 17 bases between. The CDR3 runs to 17 residues. Germline V gene data show CDR1 as SGHAT and CDR2 as FQNNGV. CDR3 sequence: CASSPLIGANSYNEQFF. Written as DNA, the CDR3 is TGTGCCAGCAGCCCCCTAATAGGAGCGAACTCCTACAATGAGCAGTTCTTC.

The chain couples TRBV9 to TRBJ2-1; perhaps TRBD2 as D (6 bases). The CDR3 is made up of 15 amino acids. Germline CDR1 SGDLS, CDR2 YYNGEE. The V gene lost 2 bases and the J gene lost 4 bases, with 13 bases spanning the gap. The CDR3 region is CASSVGGDGYNEQFF. CDR3 nucleotides: TGTGCCAGCAGCGTTGGAGGGGATGGGTACAATGAGCAGTTCTTC.

The chain joins TRBV30 to TRBJ2-3; TRBD2 matches 8 bases. Trimming removed 6 bases from V and 4 bases from J; junction bases left unmatched: 6. This CDR3 spans 13 amino acids. Germline V CDR1 and CDR2: GTSNPN, SVGIG (reference sequence). CDR3 coding DNA: TGTGCCTGCTCCGGCGGGGGGCCAGATACGCAGTATTTT. Its translation: CACSGGGPDTQYF.

The gene calls are TRBV5-6 and TRBJ1-6, with 8 bases matching TRBD1. The CDR3 loop spans 15 amino acids. Trimming at V came to 2 bases and at J to 5 bases, leaving 3 bases not matched to a gene. Per germline, CDR1 SGHDT and CDR2 YYEEEE. This CDR3 reads CASSFLDRDNSPLHF. Written as DNA, the CDR3 is TGTGCCAGCAGCTTTTTGGACAGGGATAATTCACCCCTCCACTTT.

The rearrangement uses TRBV11-3 and TRBJ2-7, with unresolved D. This CDR3 spans 13 amino acids. V was shortened by 3 bases and J by 2 bases, with 8 bases between the two germline ends. Germline V gene sequence: CDR1 SGHNT, CDR2 YENEEA. CDR3 coding DNA: TGTGCCAGCAGCTTGGGCCCGACCTACGAGCAGTACTTC. Translation: CASSLGPTYEQYF.